The clone carrying this TCR beta chain was detected only a few times. What it binds is unknown. This entry comes from a study of T-cell memory formation after mild COVID-19. Whole-study context: Clusters were largely donor specific.

Study results and caveats: Clones that contracted from day 15 to 85 had balanced CD4/CD8; later expanders were CD4+ biased.

Amplification by 5'RACE using constant-segment primers produced TCR alpha and TCR beta cDNA libraries that carried sample barcodes and UMIs. MiXCR was run by TCRdb on the 5' RACE reads, yielding one entry per CDR3 protein. The data show under 450,000 distinct CDR3 sequences, with 20% to 25% seen just once and around 20% held by the top ten. The CDR3 contains 15 residues. Germline V gene lookup returns CDR1 SGHRS and CDR2 YFSETQ. V was cut by 4 bases and J by 3 bases, with 14 bases left in between. The sequence was obtained from a man between 18 and 29 years old who had mild COVID-19 (a few samples of this study predate the infection). Cell type and time point are not known. V is TRBV5-1 and J is TRBJ1-5; D is perhaps TRBD1 (6 bases). The sequencing input was PBMCs or a T cell subset sorted from them (not recorded which). The CDR3 is CASSHSGQPNQPQHF. The CDR3 nucleotides read TGCGCCAGCAGCCACTCAGGACAGCCCAATCAGCCCCAGCATTTT.